This TCR beta chain derives from a study of PD-L1 blockade in urothelial cancer. Study details: Samples came from 3 weeks, at the second dose, and 6 weeks into treatment. Median T cell yield per blood sample was 140,000 to 150,000 cells.

The method was immunoSEQ multiplex PCR; TCRdb's version includes in-frame clones alone and lacks a portion of them. The data hold around 68,000 clones, with 75% to 85% observed a single time. J lost 0 bases, V lost 0 bases, and 7 bases had no gene match. The CDR3 loop spans 18 amino acids. Germline V gene sequence: CDR1 MNHEY, CDR2 SMNVEV (reference sequence). Time point specified: pretreatment peripheral blood. The chain employs TRBV27 and TRBJ1-2; TRBD1 agrees at 10 bases. This specimen consisted of PBMCs, obtained around atezolizumab (anti-PD-L1) treatment. The clonotype comes from a man between 70 and 80 years old with urothelial cancer. CDR3 DNA sequence: TGTGCCAGCAGTTTATCCCCGGGACAGGGGCCTCCTAACTATGGCTACACCTTC. This codes for CASSLSPGQGPPNYGYTF.